Below, 8 T cell receptor beta chains from the same sample are listed, as sequenced in a study of shared clonotypes between healthy human individuals. TCRdb's copy holds only in-frame clones and misses some; the assay was immunoSEQ multiplex PCR. The sample records about 2 million clones, 95% being singletons. The sequencing sample was made of naive CD4+ T cells sorted from blood. Subset defined: CD45RA+ positively selected. The receptors shown here come from a man between 18 and 35 years old in good health.

The rearrangement uses TRBV10-2 and TRBJ2-3; 8 nucleotides match TRBD2. The CDR3 contains 14 residues. Germline trimming cut 3 bases from V and 8 bases from J; bases unmatched to any gene: 7. CDR1 is WSHSY, CDR2 SAAADI, per germline. CDR3 bases: TGCGCCAGCAGTGACCGGGGGGGAGGAGGTACGCAGTATTTT. Amino acids: CASSDRGGGGTQYF.

The CDR3: CASTGRESVKTQYF. The DNA of the CDR3 is TGTGCCAGCACGGGGCGGGAGTCGGTGAAGACCCAGTACTTC. The chain joins TRBV5-6 to TRBJ2-5; TRBD2 agrees at 7 bases. V lost 6 bases and J lost 6; bases outside the gene matches: 11. Germline V CDR1 and CDR2: SGHDT, YYEEEE. The length of the CDR3 is 14 residues.

This clone was recorded only once. Other DNA sequences within the sample encode an identical CDR3. The chain has TRBV7-2 and TRBJ2-5; TRBD2 might be the D (6 bases). Trimming cost V 1 base and J 2 bases, with 11 bases left between them. This CDR3 is 15 amino acids long. Germline assignment: CDR1 SGHTA and CDR2 FQGNSA. CDR3 coding DNA: TGTGCCAGCAGCTTAGGGCGGGGAGCTCAAGAGACCCAGTACTTC. The encoded protein is CASSLGRGAQETQYF.

The chain uses TRBV30 and TRBJ2-7, with 8 bases lining up with TRBD2. V trimming: 0 bases; J trimming: 3 bases; junction bases outside the gene matches: 13. This CDR3 has 17 residues. Germline lookup yields CDR1 GTSNPN and CDR2 SVGIG (reference sequence). The CDR3 region has the DNA TGTGCCTGGAGTGTTAACCCCCCTCAGCGGGGGATCTACGAGCAGTACTTC. It translates to CAWSVNPPQRGIYEQYF.

This clone occurred once. The chain employs TRBV6-5 and TRBJ2-4; D not resolved. The CDR3 covers 13 residues. The germline CDR1 and CDR2 sequences are MNHEY and SVGAGI. Trimming cost V 10 bases and J 0 bases, with 10 bases left between them. In DNA form, the CDR3 reads TGTGCCACCCGCAGGACAGCCAAAAACATTCAGTACTTC. Protein sequence: CATRRTAKNIQYF.

The chain combines TRBV18 with TRBJ1-2; D perhaps matches TRBD1 (6 bases). The CDR3 runs 13 residues. CDR1 is KGHSH and CDR2 is LQKENI in the germline V gene. Trimming took off 4 bases at V and 2 bases at J, with 8 bases between the two ends. The CDR3, as DNA: TGTGCCAGCTCACGGGACACGAACTATGGCTACACCTTC. Translating gives CASSRDTNYGYTF.

As regards this clone: Within the sample, other DNA sequences also encode this same CDR3. The J gene is TRBJ2-5, the V gene TRBV18; D unresolved. In germline, CDR1 is KGHSH, CDR2 LQKENI. There are 14 residues in the CDR3. The ends were cut back, 0 bases at V and 5 bases at J, with 10 bases in the middle. DNA of the CDR3: TGTGCCAGCTCACCACCGATTTCGAGGGAGACCCAGTACTTC. Protein sequence: CASSPPISRETQYF.

The chain joins TRBV18 to TRBJ2-7; D might be TRBD1 or TRBD2, each matching 5 bases. Germline CDR1 reads KGHSH; CDR2 reads LQKENI. The ends were cut back, 4 bases at V and 0 bases at J, with 16 bases in the middle. CDR3 length: 16 amino acids. The CDR3 DNA reads TGTGCCAGCTCACTAACCGGGACGGAAAGCTCCTACGAGCAGTACTTC. Protein sequence: CASSLTGTESSYEQYF.